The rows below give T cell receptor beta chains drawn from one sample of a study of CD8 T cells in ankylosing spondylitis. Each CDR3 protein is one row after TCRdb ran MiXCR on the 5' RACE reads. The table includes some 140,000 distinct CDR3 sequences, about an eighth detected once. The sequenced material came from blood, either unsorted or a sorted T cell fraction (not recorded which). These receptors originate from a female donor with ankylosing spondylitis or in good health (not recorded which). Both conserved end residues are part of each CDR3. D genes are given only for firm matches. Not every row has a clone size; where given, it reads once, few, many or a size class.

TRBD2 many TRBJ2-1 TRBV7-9 CASSWGLAIDEQFF TGTGCCAGCAGCTGGGGACTAGCGATAGATGAGCAGTTCTTC
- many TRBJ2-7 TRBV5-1 CASSLRSGAVPGSYEQYF TGCGCCAGCAGCTTGAGGTCAGGGGCGGTACCCGGGTCCTACGAGCAGTACTTC
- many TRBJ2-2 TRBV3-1 CASSHRIPTGELFF TGTGCCAGCAGCCACAGGATACCCACCGGGGAGCTGTTTTTT
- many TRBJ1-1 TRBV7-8 CASKPGRVNTEAFF TGTGCCAGCAAACCGGGACGGGTGAACACTGAAGCTTTCTTT
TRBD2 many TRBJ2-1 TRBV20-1 CSARAGTSGSSYNEQFF TGCAGTGCTAGAGCCGGGACTAGCGGGTCCTCCTACAATGAGCAGTTCTTC
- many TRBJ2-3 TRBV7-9 CASSWGADTQYF TGTGCCAGCAGCTGGGGAGCAGATACGCAGTATTTT
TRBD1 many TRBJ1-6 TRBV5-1 CASSLRDRVQVYSPLHF TGCGCCAGCAGCTTGCGGGACAGAGTTCAAGTCTATTCACCCCTCCACTTT
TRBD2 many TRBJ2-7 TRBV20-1 CSAGPLAAYRDEQYF TGCAGTGCCGGCCCTCTAGCGGCGTATCGCGACGAGCAGTACTTC
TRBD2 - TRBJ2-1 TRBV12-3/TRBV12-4 CASTLAGEGNEQFF TGTGCCAGCACCCTAGCGGGAGAGGGCAATGAGCAGTTCTTC
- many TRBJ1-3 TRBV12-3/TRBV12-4 CASRKDSSGNTIYF TGTGCCAGCAGAAAGGACAGCTCTGGAAACACCATATATTTT
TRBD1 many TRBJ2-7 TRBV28 CASSLGGNRGQEQYF TGTGCCAGCAGTTTGGGAGGGAACAGGGGGCAAGAGCAGTACTTC
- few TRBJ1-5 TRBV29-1 CSVASDSGNQPQHF TGCAGCGTTGCTTCGGACAGTGGCAATCAGCCCCAGCATTTT
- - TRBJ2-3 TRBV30 CAWSLGRINQPQYF TGTGCCTGGAGTCTTGGACGGATCAATCAGCCCCAGTATTTT
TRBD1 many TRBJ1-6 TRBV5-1 CASSAGQGPNSPLHF TGCGCCAGCAGCGCAGGACAGGGGCCCAATTCACCCCTCCACTTT
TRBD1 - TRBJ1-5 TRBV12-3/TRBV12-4 CASSLRQGNQPQHF TGTGCCAGCAGTTTAAGACAGGGGAATCAGCCCCAGCATTTT
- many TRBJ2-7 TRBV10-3 CAINRDLTYEQYF TGTGCCATCAACCGGGACTTAACCTACGAGCAGTACTTC
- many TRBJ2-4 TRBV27 CASSLLGEAKNIQYF TGTGCCAGCAGTTTATTGGGGGAAGCCAAAAACATTCAGTACTTC
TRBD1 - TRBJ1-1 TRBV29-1 CSVAITLTGVNTEAFF TGCAGCGTCGCCATTACCCTGACAGGGGTGAACACTGAAGCTTTCTTT
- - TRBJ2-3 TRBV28 CASSRGRDTQYF TGTGCCAGCAGCCGGGGTAGGGATACGCAGTATTTT
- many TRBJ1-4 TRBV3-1 CASSQGGAGEKLFF TGTGCCAGCAGCCAAGGGGGGGCGGGTGAAAAACTGTTTTTT
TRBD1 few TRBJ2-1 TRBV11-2 CASSWGQLYNEQFF TGTGCCAGCAGCTGGGGACAGCTGTACAATGAGCAGTTCTTC
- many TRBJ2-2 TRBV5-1 CASSGRTLNTGELFF TGCGCCAGCTCGGGCCGGACCTTGAACACCGGGGAGCTGTTTTTT
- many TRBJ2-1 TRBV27 CASSLQRRGNEQFF TGTGCCAGCAGTCTCCAGCGGAGAGGGAATGAGCAGTTCTTC
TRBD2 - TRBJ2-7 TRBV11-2 CASSSRGTSGTRPYEQYF TGTGCCAGCAGCTCCCGGGGGACTAGCGGGACGCGCCCCTACGAGCAGTACTTC
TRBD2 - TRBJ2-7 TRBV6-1 CASSERRSGGTHEQYF TGTGCCAGCAGTGAACGGCGGAGCGGGGGGACTCACGAGCAGTACTTC
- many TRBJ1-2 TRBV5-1 CASSLYPGQYYGYTF TGCGCCAGCAGCTTGTACCCAGGACAGTACTATGGCTACACCTTC
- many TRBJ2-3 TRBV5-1 CASSLAKIADTQYF TGCGCCAGCAGCTTGGCCAAGATCGCAGATACGCAGTATTTT
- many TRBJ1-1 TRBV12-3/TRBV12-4 CASSTTHLGRPNTEAFF TGTGCCAGCAGTACCACACACCTCGGACGGCCGAACACTGAAGCTTTCTTT
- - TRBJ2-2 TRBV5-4 CASRDAFFTGELFF TGTGCCAGCCGGGACGCGTTTTTCACCGGGGAGCTGTTTTTT
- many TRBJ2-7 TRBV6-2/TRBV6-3 CASTAGNYEQYF TGTGCCAGCACCGCGGGCAACTACGAGCAGTACTTC
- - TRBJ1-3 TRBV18 CASSPPGSAGNTIYF TGTGCCAGCTCACCACCAGGGTCGGCTGGAAACACCATATATTTT
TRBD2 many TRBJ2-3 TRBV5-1 CASSSQGLATTDTQYF TGCGCCAGCAGTTCTCAAGGACTAGCGACGACAGATACGCAGTATTTT
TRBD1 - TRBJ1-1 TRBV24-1 CATSDSTGGLANTEAFF TGTGCCACCAGTGATTCCACAGGGGGCTTGGCGAACACTGAAGCTTTCTTT
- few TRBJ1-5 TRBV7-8 CASSLGNGQYSNQPQHF TGTGCCAGCAGCTTAGGAAACGGACAGTATAGCAATCAGCCCCAGCATTTT
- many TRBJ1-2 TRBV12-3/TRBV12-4 CASSLAARTINYGYTF TGTGCCAGCAGTTTAGCCGCCCGAACGATTAACTATGGCTACACCTTC
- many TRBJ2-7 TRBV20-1 CSARQESYEQYF TGCAGTGCTAGACAGGAATCCTACGAGCAGTACTTC
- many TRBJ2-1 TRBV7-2 CASSLAGRGGYNEQFF TGTGCCAGCAGCTTAGCGGGCAGGGGGGGATACAATGAGCAGTTCTTC
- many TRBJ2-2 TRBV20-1 CSARDPVTANTGELFF TGCAGTGCTAGAGATCCGGTCACCGCGAACACCGGGGAGCTGTTTTTT
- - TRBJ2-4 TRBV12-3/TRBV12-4 CASRSSRETKNIQYF TGTGCCAGCAGGAGTTCCAGGGAGACCAAAAACATTCAGTACTTC
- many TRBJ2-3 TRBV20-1 CSARPPGRTDTQYF TGCAGTGCTAGACCCCCGGGCCGCACAGATACGCAGTATTTT
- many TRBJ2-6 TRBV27 CASSPITGFISGANVLTF TGTGCCAGCAGCCCAATAACAGGGTTTATATCTGGGGCCAACGTCCTGACTTTC
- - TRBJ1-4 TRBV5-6 CASSIGGENNEKLFF TGTGCCAGCAGCATTGGCGGAGAGAATAATGAAAAACTGTTTTTT